The 17 T cell receptor beta chains listed next were all sequenced from one sample in a study of blood T cell repertoires in COVID-19. TCRdb's table, derived via immunoSEQ multiplex PCR, lists solely in-frame clones and lacks some. The sample lists approximately 200,000 clones; roughly 84% were seen once. Specimen: peripheral blood. The receptors originated from a man between 35 and 55 years old with active or convalescent COVID-19.

This clone was observed once. V is TRBV28 and J is TRBJ1-2, with 8 positions matching TRBD1. There are 15 residues in the CDR3. J gave up 10 bases and V 7 bases, and 17 bases lay outside the gene matches. CDR1 MDHEN and CDR2 SYDVKM come from the germline V gene. The CDR3 DNA follows: TGTGCCAGCACCTCTCCAGGAGGGGGACAGGTAGCCTACACCTTC. Translated, it gives CASTSPGGGQVAYTF.

V is TRBV2 and J is TRBJ2-7; D may be TRBD1 (5 bases). V lost 5 bases, J lost 3 bases, and 11 bases lay in between. CDR1 is SNHLY and CDR2 is FYNNEI in the germline V gene. The CDR3 totals 13 residues. The CDR3 bases are TGTGCCAGCAGTACTGACAGCTTCTACGAGCAGTACTTC. Amino acids: CASSTDSFYEQYF.

This chain links TRBV27 with TRBJ1-1, with 9 bases that match TRBD1. CDR3 length: 16 amino acids. Germline V lookup: CDR1 MNHEY, CDR2 SMNVEV (reference sequence). V shed 3 bases, J shed 4 bases, and the junction held 9 bases outside the gene matches. DNA for the CDR3: TGTGCCAGCAGTTTGCTTGGGACAGGGAAGGGCACTGAAGCTTTCTTT. Translation: CASSLLGTGKGTEAFF.

This sequence joins TRBV28 and TRBJ1-3; no firm D call. CDR3 length: 17 amino acids. The V end lost 3 bases, the J end lost 0 bases, and 15 bases lay between the germline ends. Germline V CDR1 and CDR2: MDHEN, SYDVKM. The CDR3 DNA is TGTGCCAGCAGTTTCTTCCCAACTTCCTTCTCTGGAAACACCATATATTTT. It codes for CASSFFPTSFSGNTIYF.

V and J are TRBV18 and TRBJ1-5, with D perhaps TRBD1 (5 bases). Germline V gene lookup returns CDR1 KGHSH and CDR2 LQKENI. Trimming took 10 bases from V and 3 from J, leaving 13 bases between them. The CDR3 sequence is 13 residues long. The CDR3 sequence is CATKGANNQPQHF. CDR3 coding DNA: TGTGCCACCAAAGGGGCCAACAATCAGCCCCAGCATTTT.

This chain connects TRBV27 to TRBJ1-5, with D perhaps TRBD1 (6 bases). The CDR3 has 14 residues. Germline CDR1 is MNHEY and CDR2 is SMNVEV (reference sequence). The V end lost 3 bases, the J end lost 3 bases, and 9 bases lay between the germline ends. For the CDR3, the DNA is TGTGCCAGCAGTTTGACAGGTTTCAATCAGCCCCAGCATTTT. Residues: CASSLTGFNQPQHF.

V usage is TRBV2 and J usage is TRBJ1-1; no clear D. CDR3 length equals 10 residues. Trimming removed 6 bases from V and 8 bases from J, with 7 bases in between. Germline CDR1 is SNHLY and CDR2 is FYNNEI. The chain's CDR3 is CASSIPEAFF. In DNA form, the CDR3 reads TGTGCCAGCAGCATCCCCGAAGCTTTCTTT. Based on the CDR3 plus reference TRBV2 and TRBJ1-1, the full variable domain is EPEVTQTPSHQVTQMGQEVILRCVPISNHLYFYWYRQILGQKVEFLVSFYNNEISEKSEIFDDQFSVERPDGSNFTLKIRSTKLEDSAMYFCASSIPEAFFGQGTRLTVV.

The chain has TRBV5-1 and TRBJ2-3, with D possibly being TRBD1 (5 bases). The germline CDR1 and CDR2 sequences are SGHRS and YFSETQ. The length of the CDR3 is 16 residues. Trimming removed 0 bases at V and 1 base at J, with 12 bases between. Written as DNA, the CDR3 is TGCGCCAGCAGCTTGGCCATACAGGCTCGCACAGATACGCAGTATTTT. Its protein product is CASSLAIQARTDTQYF.

V gene TRBV7-2 combines with J gene TRBJ2-1, with TRBD1 matching over 7 bases. CDR3 length equals 15 residues. CDR1 SGHTA and CDR2 FQGNSA come from the germline V gene. V was clipped by 5 bases and J by 8 bases; unmatched bases: 12. The CDR3 is CASSGPGTAIHEQFF. The CDR3 bases are TGTGCCAGCAGCGGTCCCGGGACAGCCATCCATGAGCAGTTCTTC.

The V call is TRBV2, the J call TRBJ1-4; D is perhaps TRBD1 (5 bases). CDR3 length: 15 amino acids. V lost 0 bases, J lost 8 bases, and 13 bases lay in between. Per the germline V gene, CDR1 is SNHLY and CDR2 is FYNNEI. This chain's CDR3 is CASSEAPQGHEKLFF. In DNA, the CDR3 is TGTGCCAGCAGTGAAGCGCCGCAGGGTCACGAAAAACTGTTTTTT.

The chain recombines TRBV28 with TRBJ1-5; perhaps TRBD1 as D (6 bases). Trimming left V 1 base short and J 6 bases short, with 13 bases between. CDR1 is MDHEN and CDR2 is SYDVKM in the germline V gene. The CDR3 spans 15 residues. Here the CDR3 reads CASSLLDSHSQPQHF. DNA for the CDR3: TGTGCCAGCAGTTTATTGGACAGCCATAGTCAGCCCCAGCATTTT.

Here the CDR3 DNA reads TGTGCCAGCAACGACTCTCGAGGGAGGCTTGCTGGCTACACCTTC. Amino acid sequence: CASNDSRGRLAGYTF. V is TRBV28 and J is TRBJ1-2; D remains ambiguous. Germline assignment: CDR1 MDHEN and CDR2 SYDVKM. There are 15 residues in the CDR3. V was shortened by 7 bases and J by 7 bases, with 22 bases between the two germline ends.

CDR3 sequence reads: CASSQDRGPRTGNTIYF. Here the CDR3 DNA reads TGTGCCAGCAGCCAAGATAGGGGCCCTCGGACTGGAAACACCATATATTTT. The chain couples TRBV3-1 (or the pseudogene TRBV3-2) to TRBJ1-3; possible D gene TRBD1, 5 bases. The CDR3 consists of 17 residues. V lost 0 bases and J lost 2, with 14 bases in between. Germline-derived CDR1 and CDR2 are LGHDT and YNNKEL (reference sequence).

This chain joins TRBV5-1 and TRBJ1-4, with 10 bases identical to TRBD1. Germline CDR1 reads SGHRS; CDR2 reads YFSETQ. With 5 bases clipped from V and 6 bases from J, the junction kept 4 bases outside the gene matches. The CDR3 has 14 amino acids. The CDR3, as DNA: TGCGCCAGCAGGTTAGGGACAGGGGATGAAAAACTGTTTTTT. Encoded protein: CASRLGTGDEKLFF. Using reference TRBV5-1 and TRBJ1-4 for the parts outside the CDR3, the full variable domain is KAGVTQTPRYLIKTRGQQVTLSCSPISGHRSVSWYQQTPGQGLQFLFEYFSETQRNKGNFPGRFSGRQFSNSRSEMNVSTLELGDSALYLCASRLGTGDEKLFFGSGTQLSVL.

This chain links TRBV6-4 with TRBJ2-2, with a weak D call TRBD1 (5 bases). V lost 8 bases to trimming and J lost 0 bases, with 22 bases between them. CDR3 size: 18 residues. Germline loops: CDR1 MRHNA, CDR2 SNTAGT. CDR3 residues: CASADHVLGLSNTGELFF. The DNA of the CDR3 is TGTGCCAGCGCCGACCATGTATTGGGGCTCTCGAACACCGGGGAGCTGTTTTTT.

The chain employs TRBV28 and TRBJ1-2; tentatively, D is TRBD1 (5 bases). The V end was cut by 5 bases, the J end by 4 bases, with 14 bases between. The CDR3 covers 14 residues. Germline V CDR1 and CDR2: MDHEN, SYDVKM. In DNA form, the CDR3 reads TGTGCCAGCAGTCCGGCCGGAGGGGCCTATGGCTACACCTTC. Amino acids: CASSPAGGAYGYTF.

The CDR3 here is CATYRPGGAWGYTF. The DNA of the CDR3 is TGTGCCACCTACCGGCCAGGGGGCGCCTGGGGCTACACCTTC. The gene calls are TRBV27 and TRBJ1-2; 8 nucleotides match TRBD1. V lost 10 bases and J lost 8; bases outside the gene matches: 15. Germline CDR1 MNHEY, CDR2 SMNVEV (reference sequence). The CDR3 extends over 14 amino acids.